Each of the 19 T cell receptor beta chains below was sequenced from the same sample in a study of T-cell memory formation after mild COVID-19. TCRdb analysed the 5' RACE reads with MiXCR anew, one entry per CDR3 protein. The table shows 95,000 to 120,000 distinct CDR3 sequences, with about a sixth occurring only once. The sample comprised PBMCs or a T cell subset sorted from them (not recorded which). These receptors all come from a young man who had mild COVID-19 (a few samples of this study predate the infection). Cell type and time point are not known.

This clonotype was seen a handful of times. V usage is TRBV15 and J usage is TRBJ2-4; no definite D call. CDR3 size: 13 residues. Germline V gene sequence: CDR1 LNHNV, CDR2 YYDKDF (reference sequence). V lost 5 bases to trimming and J lost 4 bases, with 9 bases between them. The CDR3 region has the DNA TGTGCCACCAGCCCACGTGGGAAAAACATTCAGTACTTC. Protein sequence: CATSPRGKNIQYF.

Only a few counts were recorded for this clonotype. The J gene is TRBJ2-5, the V gene TRBV11-1; D perhaps matches TRBD2 (5 bases). This CDR3 is 14 amino acids long. Germline CDR1 SGHAT, CDR2 FQDESV (reference sequence). V lost 2 bases and J 4 bases, leaving 11 bases between the germline ends. DNA of the CDR3: TGTGCCAGCAGCTTAACTCTAGCTGCAGAGACCCAGTACTTC. The encoded protein is CASSLTLAAETQYF.

This clonotype was seen a handful of times. J is TRBJ1-1 and V is TRBV6-6; TRBD1 aligns across 7 bases. J gave up 11 bases and V 5 bases, and 8 bases lay outside the gene matches. Germline V CDR1 and CDR2: MNHNY, SVGAGI (reference sequence). The CDR3 contains 12 residues. CDR3 protein: CASSSNDRAAFF. The CDR3 DNA follows: TGTGCCAGCAGTAGCAACGACAGGGCGGCTTTCTTT.

J is TRBJ1-2 and V is TRBV4-3, with D hard to call. Germline-derived CDR1 and CDR2 are LGHNA and YSLEER. This CDR3 spans 15 amino acids. Trimming left V 0 bases short and J 3 bases short, with 11 bases between. The CDR3 DNA reads TGCGCCAGCAGCCAAGATGTGGCGGCCGACTATGGCTACACCTTC. The encoded protein is CASSQDVAADYGYTF.

The V gene is TRBV12-3 or TRBV12-4, the J gene TRBJ1-3; TRBD1 matches at 7 bases. The V segment lost 5 bases and the J segment 9 bases; nucleotides outside the gene matches: 10. The CDR3 is 14 residues long. The CDR3, as DNA: TGTGCCAGCAGTCCTACGACAGGGTCGGGCACCATATATTTT. Its protein product is CASSPTTGSGTIYF.

V usage is TRBV15 and J usage is TRBJ2-2; the D gene is possibly TRBD2 (5 bases). Per the germline V gene, CDR1 is LNHNV and CDR2 is YYDKDF (reference sequence). The V and J ends lost 1 base and 1 base respectively, with 7 bases between them. The CDR3 consists of 15 residues. As DNA, the CDR3 is TGTGCCACCAGCAGAGGGACTGAGAACACCGGGGAGCTGTTTTTT. This translates into CATSRGTENTGELFF.

This chain uses TRBV5-6 with TRBJ2-3; TRBD2 agrees at 10 bases. V lost 3 bases and J lost 1; bases outside the gene matches: 8. This CDR3 has 17 amino acids. The V gene's germline CDR1 is SGHDT and CDR2 YYEEEE. The CDR3 spells CASSYPGTSEGTDTQYF. The CDR3 DNA is TGTGCCAGCAGCTACCCAGGGACTAGCGAGGGCACAGATACGCAGTATTTT.

This clonotype was counted only a few times. The genes are TRBV6-2 or TRBV6-3 and TRBJ2-3; 7 bases line up with TRBD1. Germline V gives CDR1 MNHEY, CDR2 SVGEGT. The CDR3 consists of 13 residues. With 8 bases clipped from V and 0 bases from J, the junction kept 2 bases outside the gene matches. CDR3 protein: CASETGSTDTQYF. The CDR3 DNA is TGTGCCAGCGAGACAGGGAGCACAGATACGCAGTATTTT.

This chain links TRBV4-3 with TRBJ2-2; possibly TRBD1 for D (5 bases). The CDR3 covers 14 residues. The V end was cut by 0 bases, the J end by 12 bases, with 14 bases between. The germline gives CDR1 LGHNA, CDR2 YSLEER. The CDR3 sequence: CASSQELPDTQLFF. CDR3 bases: TGCGCCAGCAGCCAAGAATTGCCGGACACCCAGCTGTTTTTT.

This sequence joins TRBV5-8 and TRBJ1-5; 8 nucleotides align to TRBD1. The germline CDR1 and CDR2 sequences are SGHTS and YDEGEE. V dropped 4 bases and J dropped 5; count of bases not matched to a gene: 5. The CDR3 is 14 amino acids. The chain's CDR3 is CASSQGTGDQPQHF. CDR3 nucleotide sequence: TGTGCCAGCAGCCAAGGGACAGGCGATCAGCCCCAGCATTTT. The full variable domain, rest sourced from reference TRBV5-8 and TRBJ1-5, is EAGVTQSPTHLIKTRGQQATLRCSPISGHTSVYWYQQALGLGLQFLLWYDEGEERNRGNFPPRFSGRQFPNYSSELNVNALELEDSALYLCASSQGTGDQPQHFGDGTRLSIL.

This clonotype has only a few counts. V usage is TRBV7-2 and J usage is TRBJ2-1, with D perhaps TRBD2 (6 bases). CDR1 SGHTA and CDR2 FQGNSA come from the germline V gene. This CDR3 is 15 amino acids long. V lost 5 bases to trimming and J lost 0 bases, with 11 bases between them. The CDR3 region has the DNA TGTGCCAGCAGCAGTAGCGGTACCTCCTACAATGAGCAGTTCTTC. As protein: CASSSSGTSYNEQFF. The variable domain in full, with the rest retrieved from reference TRBV7-2 and TRBJ2-1, is GAGVSQSPSNKVTEKGKDVELRCDPISGHTALYWYRQSLGQGLEFLIYFQGNSAPDKSGLPSDRFSAERTGGSVSTLTIQRTQQEDSAVYLCASSSSGTSYNEQFFGPGTRLTVL.

The V gene is TRBV3-1, the J gene TRBJ2-3, with 11 bases lining up with TRBD2. Germline V lookup: CDR1 LGHDT, CDR2 YNNKEL (reference sequence). With V trimmed by 1 base and J by 8 bases, 5 bases remained unmatched. This CDR3 comprises 15 residues. CDR3 loop: CASSQVASGGTTQYF. The CDR3 nucleotides are TGTGCCAGCAGCCAAGTGGCTAGCGGGGGGACTACGCAGTATTTT.

This clonotype was counted only a few times. V is TRBV24-1 and J is TRBJ1-2; D unresolved. Germline CDR1 reads KGHDR; CDR2 reads SFDVKD. This CDR3 region has 13 residues. V gave up 1 base and J gave up 6 bases, with 8 bases separating them. The CDR3: CATSDLTKDGYTF. The CDR3 DNA reads as TGTGCCACCAGTGATTTAACTAAGGATGGCTACACCTTC.

CDR3 region: CASRTGLAGGEQYF. For the CDR3, the DNA is TGCGCCAGCCGAACCGGACTAGCGGGGGGCGAGCAGTACTTC. This rearrangement joins TRBV5-1 to TRBJ2-7; 14 nucleotides agree with TRBD2. This CDR3 has 14 amino acids. V dropped 7 bases and J dropped 6; count of bases not matched to a gene: 6. Germline values: CDR1 SGHRS, CDR2 YFSETQ.

The V and J genes are TRBV11-2 and TRBJ2-7; possible D gene TRBD2, 6 bases. V was pared by 7 bases and J by 3 bases, with 13 bases between. Germline V gene sequence: CDR1 SGHAT, CDR2 FQNNGV. CDR3 size: 13 residues. The CDR3 protein is CASTREIFYEQYV. CDR3 in DNA: TGTGCCAGCACTCGGGAGATTTTCTACGAGCAGTACGTC.

In this sample, this clonotype turned up a few times. The rearrangement joins TRBV7-9 to TRBJ1-5, with D unclear. CDR1 is SEHNR, CDR2 FQNEAQ, per germline (reference sequence). The CDR3 sequence is 13 residues long. V was trimmed by 5 bases and J by 5 bases, leaving 10 bases between them. The CDR3 region is CASSPRGDQPQHF. The CDR3 DNA reads as TGTGCCAGCAGCCCAAGAGGAGATCAGCCCCAGCATTTT.

The chain combines TRBV4-2 with TRBJ2-2; the D gene is possibly TRBD1 (6 bases). The V gene's germline CDR1 is LGHNA and CDR2 YNFKEQ. The V and J ends lost 2 bases and 7 bases respectively, with 14 bases between them. The CDR3 sequence is 15 residues long. The CDR3 here is CASSQTTGFSGELFF. CDR3 DNA: TGTGCCAGCAGCCAAACCACAGGGTTTAGCGGGGAGCTGTTTTTT.

The chain uses TRBV5-1 and TRBJ2-5, with D possibly TRBD1 on 6 matching bases. The CDR3 contains 16 residues. Germline V CDR1 and CDR2: SGHRS, YFSETQ. Deletions cut 0 bases from V and 7 bases from J, with 19 bases between. This CDR3 reads CASSLDEGTRGATQYF. The CDR3, as DNA: TGCGCCAGCAGCTTGGATGAAGGAACCAGGGGCGCGACCCAGTACTTC. Full variable domain (remainder filled in from reference TRBV5-1 and TRBJ2-5): KAGVTQTPRYLIKTRGQQVTLSCSPISGHRSVSWYQQTPGQGLQFLFEYFSETQRNKGNFPGRFSGRQFSNSRSEMNVSTLELGDSALYLCASSLDEGTRGATQYFGPGTRLLVL.

This chain links TRBV20-1 with TRBJ2-2; 7 positions agree with TRBD1. The CDR3 runs to 15 residues. Germline CDR1 is DFQATT and CDR2 is SNEGSKA (reference sequence). The J segment lost 6 bases and the V segment lost 6 bases, leaving 13 bases of the junction unmatched. CDR3 region: CSALRQGVFAGELFF. The CDR3 region has the DNA TGCAGTGCACTTCGACAGGGTGTTTTCGCCGGGGAGCTGTTTTTT.